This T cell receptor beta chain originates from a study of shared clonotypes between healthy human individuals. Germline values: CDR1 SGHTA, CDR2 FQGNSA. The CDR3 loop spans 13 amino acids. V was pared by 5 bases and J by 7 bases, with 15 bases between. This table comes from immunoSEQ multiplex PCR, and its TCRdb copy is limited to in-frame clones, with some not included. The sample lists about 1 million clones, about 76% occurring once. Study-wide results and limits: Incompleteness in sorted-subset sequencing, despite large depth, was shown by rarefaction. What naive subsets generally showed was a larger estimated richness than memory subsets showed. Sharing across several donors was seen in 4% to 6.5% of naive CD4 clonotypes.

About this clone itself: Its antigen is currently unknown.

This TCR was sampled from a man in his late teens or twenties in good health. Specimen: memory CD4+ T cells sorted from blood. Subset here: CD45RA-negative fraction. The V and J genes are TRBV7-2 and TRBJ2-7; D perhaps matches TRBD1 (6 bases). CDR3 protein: CASSLGQLAEQYF. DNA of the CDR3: TGTGCCAGCAGCCTTGGACAGCTGGCGGAGCAGTACTTC.